This T cell receptor beta chain was retrieved from a study of T cells in pancreatic ductal adenocarcinoma. Profiling relied on immunoSEQ multiplex PCR, and the TCRdb table lists in-frame clones only, not all of them. The data show approximately 97,000 clones, roughly 96% seen once. Regarding this clone: Its matching antigen is unknown.

The junction had 16 bases not matched to a gene; V was cut back by 4 bases and J by 6 bases. Germline V gene lookup returns CDR1 SGHNT and CDR2 YYREEE (reference sequence). This CDR3 spans 17 amino acids. Study-wide results and caveats: Blood had more productive templates and approximately 8-fold more unique clonotypes than tumor.

Surgery without prior neoadjuvant therapy was the treatment of the selected pancreatic ductal adenocarcinoma patients. The V gene is TRBV5-4, the J gene TRBJ2-1, with 7 bases aligning to TRBD2. The sequenced material came from PBMCs. The sequence was collected from a human donor with pancreatic ductal adenocarcinoma. CDR3 DNA: TGTGCCAGCAGCCAGTGGGCTAGCGGAGGTAGGGGCAATGAGCAGTTCTTC. Its protein product is CASSQWASGGRGNEQFF.